The present T cell receptor beta chain was sequenced within a study of cytomegalovirus exposure and HLA in healthy donors. Study conclusions and caveats: Because they were indistinguishable, some V segments, including TRBV6-2 and TRBV6-3, were excluded.

The PCR used 60 Vbeta and 13 Jbeta primers. TCRdb keeps only in-frame clones here, not all; method: immunoSEQ multiplex PCR. The table shows around 140,000 clones, with more than 9.5% occurring only once. The CDR3 consists of 16 residues. Per germline, CDR1 KGHSH and CDR2 LQKENI. V was clipped by 6 bases and J by 2 bases, with 17 bases between them. In this sample, this clone turned up a few times. Its antigen is as yet unknown. The genes are TRBV18 and TRBJ2-1; a weak D match, TRBD1 (6 bases). This TCR came from a man aged 50-59 years in good health and CMV-seronegative. The sequencing sample was made of PBMCs. In nucleotides, the CDR3 is TGTGCCAGCTCGACCGCTGGCAGGGGAGCCTACAATGAGCAGTTCTTC. Its translation: CASSTAGRGAYNEQFF. The whole variable domain, remainder taken from reference TRBV18 and TRBJ2-1, is NAGVMQNPRHLVRRRGQEARLRCSPMKGHSHVYWYRQLPEEGLKFMVYLQKENIIDESGMPKERFSAEFPKEGPSILRIQQVVRGDSAAYFCASSTAGRGAYNEQFFGPGTRLTVL.